This T cell receptor (beta chain) was sequenced in a study of T cell responses to AZD1222 COVID-19 vaccine. The protocol was immunoSEQ multiplex PCR, while the TCRdb copy is restricted to in-frame clones and leaves out a portion. The table lists 150,000 to 200,000 clones, approximately 90% of them singletons. The TCR originated in an adult who received the AZD1222 COVID-19 vaccine. The sequencing here drew on peripheral blood, taken 28 days after the second AZD1222 dose.

The CDR3 DNA reads TGTGCCAGCAGCTCGGGACAGGGAGTTGTAACCGGGGAGCTGTTTTTT. It is translated as CASSSGQGVVTGELFF. V usage is TRBV5-5 and J usage is TRBJ2-2; 9 nucleotides align to TRBD1. The ends lost 3 bases at V and 5 bases at J; junction bases unmatched: 8. The CDR3 runs 16 residues. Germline loops: CDR1 SGHKS, CDR2 YYEKEE (reference sequence).